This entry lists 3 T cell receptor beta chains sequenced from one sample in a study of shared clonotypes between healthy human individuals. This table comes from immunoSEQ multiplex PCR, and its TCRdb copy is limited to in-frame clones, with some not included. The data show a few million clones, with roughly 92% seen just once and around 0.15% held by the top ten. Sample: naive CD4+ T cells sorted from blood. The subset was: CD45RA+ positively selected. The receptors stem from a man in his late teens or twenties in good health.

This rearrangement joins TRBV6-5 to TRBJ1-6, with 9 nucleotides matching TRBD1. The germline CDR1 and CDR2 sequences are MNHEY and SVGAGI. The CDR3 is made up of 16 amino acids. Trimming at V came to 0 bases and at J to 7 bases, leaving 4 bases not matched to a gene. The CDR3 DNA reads TGTGCCAGCAGTTACTCAGGGACAGGGAGAAATTCACCCCTCCACTTT. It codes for CASSYSGTGRNSPLHF.

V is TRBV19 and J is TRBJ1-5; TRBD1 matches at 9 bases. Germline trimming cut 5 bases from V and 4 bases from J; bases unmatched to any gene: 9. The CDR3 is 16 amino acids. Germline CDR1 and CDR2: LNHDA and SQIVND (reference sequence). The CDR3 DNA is TGTGCCAGTAGTGCTCTGAGGACAGGGGAGAATCAGCCCCAGCATTTT. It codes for CASSALRTGENQPQHF.

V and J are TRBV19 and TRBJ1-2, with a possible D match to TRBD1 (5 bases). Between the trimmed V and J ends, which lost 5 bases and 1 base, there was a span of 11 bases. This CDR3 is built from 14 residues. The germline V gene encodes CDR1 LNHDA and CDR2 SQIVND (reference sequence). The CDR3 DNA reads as TGTGCCAGTAGTCAGGGCATTCTTAACTATGGCTACACCTTC. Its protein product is CASSQGILNYGYTF.